The rows below give T cell receptor beta chains drawn from one sample of a study of T-cell memory formation after mild COVID-19. TCRdb analysed the 5' RACE reads with MiXCR anew, one entry per CDR3 protein. This sample has about 350,000 distinct CDR3 sequences, with about an eighth found just once. The sample was PBMCs or a T cell subset sorted from them (not recorded which). These receptor sequences come from a man younger than 35 who had mild COVID-19 (a few samples of this study predate the infection). Cell type and time point are not known. The CDR3 runs from the conserved cysteine through the conserved F or W. The order of the fields is J gene, clone size, D gene, V gene, CDR3 DNA, CDR3 protein. The D gene is left open where the match is weak. Clone size is given for some rows only: seen once, a few or many times, or a class if the clone is expanded.

J: TRBJ1-5
size: many
D: .
V: TRBV5-1
DNA: TGCGCCAGCAGCTTGAACCCCTTGGGTCAGCCCCAGCATTTT
CDR3: CASSLNPLGQPQHF

J: TRBJ2-5
size: .
D: .
V: TRBV12-3/TRBV12-4
DNA: TGTGCCAGCAGTTTGTCGCCCCCCGGGACCCAGTACTTC
CDR3: CASSLSPPGTQYF

J: TRBJ1-1
size: .
D: .
V: TRBV7-2
DNA: TGTGCCAGCAGCTCCGACTGGAACACTGAAGCTTTCTTT
CDR3: CASSSDWNTEAFF

J: TRBJ2-2
size: few
D: .
V: TRBV9
DNA: TGTGCCAGCAGCCACCTAGGCCAGGGCAAAATCGGGGAGCTGTTTTTT
CDR3: CASSHLGQGKIGELFF

J: TRBJ2-7
size: few
D: TRBD1
V: TRBV27
DNA: TGTGCCAGCAGTTGGACAGGGGGCCAGAGCTACGAGCAGTACTTC
CDR3: CASSWTGGQSYEQYF

J: TRBJ1-1
size: few
D: .
V: TRBV28
DNA: TGTGCCAGCAGTTTAAGTGGGTCACCTGAAGCTTTCTTT
CDR3: CASSLSGSPEAFF

J: TRBJ1-1
size: few
D: .
V: TRBV7-2
DNA: TGTGCCAGCAGCTATAGTCCCGACACTGAAGCTTTCTTT
CDR3: CASSYSPDTEAFF

J: TRBJ2-1
size: .
D: TRBD2
V: TRBV11-2
DNA: TGTGCCAGCAGCTTAATTAAGCGGGGGGCCCTTCTCTCCTACAATGAGCAGTTCTTC
CDR3: CASSLIKRGALLSYNEQFF

J: TRBJ2-5
size: few
D: .
V: TRBV4-3
DNA: TGCGCCAGCAGCCCCGGGTCGGACAATCCCCTCGGGACCCAGTACTTC
CDR3: CASSPGSDNPLGTQYF

J: TRBJ1-5
size: .
D: TRBD1
V: TRBV20-1
DNA: TGCAGTGCTAGAGAGACAGGGATGTTCTTTTCGGGTCATTTT
CDR3: CSARETGMFFSGHF

J: TRBJ1-1
size: .
D: .
V: TRBV6-2/TRBV6-3
DNA: TGTGCCAGCAGTTACAGGGTTGGGAACACTGAAGCTTTCTTT
CDR3: CASSYRVGNTEAFF

J: TRBJ2-1
size: .
D: .
V: TRBV5-5
DNA: TGTGCCAGCAGCCGTGCCGCCTACAATGAGCAGTTCTTC
CDR3: CASSRAAYNEQFF

J: TRBJ1-2
size: many
D: .
V: TRBV9
DNA: TGTGCCAGCAGCGCGGACAGCTCTGTTAACTATGGCTACACCTTC
CDR3: CASSADSSVNYGYTF

J: TRBJ2-3
size: few
D: TRBD2
V: TRBV5-1
DNA: TGCGCCAGCAGCTTAACCGGGACTAGCGGGACCACAGATACGCAGTATTTT
CDR3: CASSLTGTSGTTDTQYF

J: TRBJ1-6
size: many
D: .
V: TRBV4-2
DNA: TGTGCCAGCAGCCAAGAGGCGCGTGGGCGAGGGGGTTCACCCCTCCACTTT
CDR3: CASSQEARGRGGSPLHF

J: TRBJ2-6
size: .
D: .
V: TRBV3-1
DNA: TGTGCCAGCAGCCAGGCGACACTGTCTGGGGCCAACGTCCTGACTTTC
CDR3: CASSQATLSGANVLTF

J: TRBJ2-3
size: .
D: .
V: TRBV7-2
DNA: TGTGCCAGCAGCCGAACGTCCCTCAGCGATACGCAGTATTTT
CDR3: CASSRTSLSDTQYF

J: TRBJ2-5
size: few
D: .
V: TRBV9
DNA: TGTGCCAGCAGCGTCGCACTCGGCGGGGAGACCCAGTACTTC
CDR3: CASSVALGGETQYF

J: TRBJ1-5
size: few
D: TRBD1
V: TRBV7-2
DNA: TGTGCCAGCAGCTTCCGGGACAGGGACCTTGGACCCCAGCATTTT
CDR3: CASSFRDRDLGPQHF

J: TRBJ2-3
size: .
D: .
V: TRBV7-2
DNA: TGTGCCAGCAGCTTAGTGGCCTTCACAGATACGCAGTATTTT
CDR3: CASSLVAFTDTQYF

J: TRBJ1-2
size: .
D: .
V: TRBV6-2/TRBV6-3
DNA: TGTGCCAGCACCCAACGGGCAGACTACTATGGCTACACCTTC
CDR3: CASTQRADYYGYTF

J: TRBJ1-1
size: .
D: TRBD1
V: TRBV6-6
DNA: TGTGCCAGCAGTCAGGACAGGGTTGAAGCTTTCTTT
CDR3: CASSQDRVEAFF

J: TRBJ2-1
size: .
D: .
V: TRBV20-1
DNA: TGCAGTGCTGGGGAGAGCGGCTACAATGAGCAGTTCTTC
CDR3: CSAGESGYNEQFF

J: TRBJ2-5
size: few
D: .
V: TRBV12-3/TRBV12-4
DNA: TGTGCCAGCACCGCAACCGGCGGACAAGAGACCCAGTACTTC
CDR3: CASTATGGQETQYF

J: TRBJ1-1
size: .
D: TRBD1
V: TRBV6-2/TRBV6-3
DNA: TGTGCCAGCAGGACAGGGTTACCTGAAGCTTTCTTT
CDR3: CASRTGLPEAFF